This T cell receptor (beta chain) came from a study of T cell changes during pregnancy in multiple sclerosis. The table lists this clone with a count of one. This CDR3 has 15 residues. V shed 5 bases and J shed 1 base, with 14 bases lying between them. Per germline, CDR1 SEHNR and CDR2 FQNEAQ (reference sequence). Assay used: immunoSEQ multiplex PCR; TCRdb lists only in-frame clones, some missing. The top ten clones hold 2% to 3% of a sample with over 60,000 clones, nearly 90% of them seen once. This sequence was found in a female donor with multiple sclerosis, enrolled in a pregnancy study. This specimen consisted of peripheral blood, obtained in the first trimester of pregnancy. This chain uses TRBV7-9 with TRBJ1-1; D possibly corresponds to TRBD1 (6 bases). The CDR3 reads CASSPRGKGNTEAFF. The DNA of the CDR3 is TGTGCCAGCAGCCCGAGGGGGAAAGGGAACACTGAAGCTTTCTTT.